These 25 T cell receptor beta chains were all obtained from the same sample, sequenced in a study of OX40 agonist ivuxolimab in advanced cancers. Repertoires were generated with immunoSEQ multiplex PCR, while TCRdb's copy carries only in-frame clones and drops some. The sample has under 110,000 clones, less than 95% seen once. The specimen was CD4+ or CD8+ T cells sorted from blood, collected in a trial of the OX40 agonist ivuxolimab. These receptor sequences come from an adult with an advanced solid tumor such as melanoma, head and neck, liver or kidney cancer.

The gene calls are TRBV18 and TRBJ2-3; no clear D gene. V was cut by 2 bases and J by 1 base, with 7 bases left in between. The germline V gene encodes CDR1 KGHSH and CDR2 LQKENI. CDR3 size: 14 residues. The CDR3: CASSPSLGTDTQYF. CDR3 sequence (DNA): TGTGCCAGCTCACCATCTCTAGGCACAGATACGCAGTATTTT.

The CDR3 nucleotides read TGCGCCAGCAGCCTACAGCCGAGCTCGAAGGGGTACGAGCAGTACTTC. It translates to CASSLQPSSKGYEQYF. The chain uses TRBV5-1 and TRBJ2-7; a possible D gene is TRBD1 (5 bases). Germline assignment: CDR1 SGHRS and CDR2 YFSETQ. The CDR3 has 16 amino acids. V lost 4 bases and J lost 4, with 21 bases in between.

With regard to this clone: Mismatch with germline at one junction end may stem from a read error. The chain carries TRBV7-2 and TRBJ1-4; D ambiguous. The CDR3 runs 14 residues. CDR1 is SGHTA and CDR2 is FQGNSA in the germline V gene. The CDR3 nucleotides read TGTGCCAGCAGCTTTATGGTTTCTAACGAAAAACTGTTTTTT. The encoded protein is CASSFMVSNEKLFF.

J is TRBJ2-5 and V is TRBV9; the D gene is possibly TRBD1 (8 bases). Germline V gene lookup returns CDR1 SGDLS and CDR2 YYNGEE. The CDR3 contains 16 residues. The ends were cut back, 2 bases at V and 5 bases at J, with 19 bases in the middle. The CDR3: CASSVSGGQGGETQYF. CDR3 nucleotides: TGTGCCAGCAGCGTCAGCGGCGGACAGGGAGGGGAGACCCAGTACTTC.

This clone was counted a single time. The chain is built from TRBV4-3 and TRBJ2-7, with TRBD2 identical over 11 bases. The CDR3 runs to 17 residues. Germline lookup yields CDR1 LGHNA and CDR2 YSLEER. The junction had 10 bases not matched to a gene; V was cut back by 1 base and J by 5 bases. The CDR3 spells CASSQGPHSGGANEQYF. The CDR3 DNA reads as TGCGCCAGCAGCCAAGGGCCCCATAGCGGGGGGGCCAACGAGCAGTACTTC.

This clone showed up just once. The chain joins TRBV28 to TRBJ1-2; a possible D gene is TRBD1 (6 bases). The V gene lost 3 bases and the J gene lost 7 bases, with 12 bases spanning the gap. Germline CDR1 and CDR2: MDHEN and SYDVKM. The CDR3 covers 13 residues. The CDR3 here is CASSFQAGVGYTF. The DNA of the CDR3 is TGTGCCAGCAGTTTTCAGGCAGGGGTTGGCTACACCTTC.

This chain joins TRBV5-5 and TRBJ2-1; 12 nucleotides align to TRBD2. Germline V gives CDR1 SGHKS, CDR2 YYEKEE (reference sequence). This CDR3 is built from 14 residues. With V trimmed by 7 bases and J by 6 bases, 5 bases remained unmatched. CDR3 region: CASVTSGGPNEQFF. The CDR3 nucleotides are TGTGCCAGCGTGACTAGCGGGGGTCCCAATGAGCAGTTCTTC. The full variable domain, with the rest looked up from reference TRBV5-5 and TRBJ2-1, is DAGVTQSPTHLIKTRGQQVTLRCSPISGHKSVSWYQQVLGQGPQFIFQYYEKEERGRGNFPDRFSARQFPNYSSELNVNALLLGDSALYLCASVTSGGPNEQFFGPGTRLTVL.

The rearrangement joins TRBV4-1 to TRBJ1-2, with 9 bases aligning to TRBD1. V shed 6 bases, J shed 6 bases, and the junction held 8 bases outside the gene matches. Germline V lookup: CDR1 MGHRA, CDR2 YSYEKL. This CDR3 is built from 14 residues. The CDR3 DNA follows: TGCGCCAGCAGGAGACCGGGACAGGGAGATGGCTACACCTTC. It translates to CASRRPGQGDGYTF.

The chain combines TRBV19 with TRBJ2-3; the D is unclear. The V end lost 4 bases, the J end lost 0 bases, and 5 bases lay between the germline ends. The CDR3 covers 13 residues. Per the germline V gene, CDR1 is LNHDA and CDR2 is SQIVND (reference sequence). CDR3 nucleotide sequence: TGTGCCAGTAGTACCCCTAGCACAGATACGCAGTATTTT. Translated: CASSTPSTDTQYF.

J is TRBJ1-1 and V is TRBV19; maybe TRBD1 (6 bases). From germline, CDR1 is LNHDA and CDR2 SQIVND (reference sequence). With 7 bases removed from V and 5 bases from J, the gap between germline ends came to 17 bases. The CDR3 consists of 14 residues. The CDR3 bases are TGTGCCAGTAAGGATAGGGGGGGGAGGACTGAAGCTTTCTTT. Encoded protein: CASKDRGGRTEAFF.

This chain connects TRBV18 to TRBJ2-1; 12 bases align to TRBD2. This CDR3 comprises 16 residues. V shed 4 bases, J shed 9 bases, and the junction held 10 bases outside the gene matches. The germline V gene encodes CDR1 KGHSH and CDR2 LQKENI. The CDR3 is CASSQASGGAHTEQFF. For the CDR3, the DNA is TGTGCCAGCTCACAGGCTAGCGGGGGGGCCCATACTGAGCAGTTCTTC.

The V and J genes are TRBV4-3 and TRBJ1-6, with D unresolved. This CDR3 has 15 amino acids. CDR1 and CDR2 from the germline V gene are LGHNA and YSLEER. V lost 5 bases to trimming and J lost 6 bases, with 14 bases between them. The CDR3: CASSDGPHINSPLHF. The CDR3 nucleotides read TGCGCCAGCAGCGATGGCCCCCATATTAATTCACCCCTCCACTTT.

J is TRBJ1-1 and V is TRBV6-5, with 11 nucleotides matching TRBD1. The CDR3 loop spans 15 amino acids. Germline trimming cut 2 bases from V and 5 bases from J; bases unmatched to any gene: 4. Looked up from germline, CDR1 is MNHEY and CDR2 is SVGAGI. The CDR3 DNA reads as TGTGCCAGCAGTTACACGGGACAGGGGGGGACTGAAGCTTTCTTT. Its protein is CASSYTGQGGTEAFF.

This chain uses TRBV5-6 with TRBJ2-2, with D perhaps TRBD1 or TRBD2 (6 bases each). Trimming took 4 bases from V and 4 from J, leaving 14 bases between them. The CDR3 length is 15 residues. CDR1 SGHDT and CDR2 YYEEEE come from the germline V gene. Written as DNA, the CDR3 is TGTGCCAGCAGCCCCGGGGGACACCTCACCGGGGAGCTGTTTTTT. Translating it yields CASSPGGHLTGELFF.

This chain uses TRBV7-7 with TRBJ2-2; 8 positions agree with TRBD2. The germline V gene has CDR1 SSHAT and CDR2 FNYEAQ (reference sequence). The CDR3 extends over 16 amino acids. Trimming cost V 4 bases and J 5 bases; bases outside gene matches: 9. This chain's CDR3 is CASSYGTGGFTGELFF. The CDR3 DNA reads as TGTGCCAGCAGCTACGGCACGGGGGGGTTTACCGGGGAGCTGTTTTTT.

The chain combines TRBV5-5 with TRBJ1-1; the D gene is possibly TRBD1 (5 bases). Trimming took 1 base from V and 0 from J, leaving 10 bases between them. The CDR3 sequence is 15 residues long. Germline assignment: CDR1 SGHKS and CDR2 YYEKEE (reference sequence). The CDR3 DNA follows: TGTGCCAGCAGCTTGATGGTGACAGTGAACACTGAAGCTTTCTTT. Protein product: CASSLMVTVNTEAFF.

V gene TRBV5-1 combines with J gene TRBJ2-7; 7 nucleotides agree with TRBD1. The CDR3 has 15 amino acids. The V and J ends lost 4 bases and 4 bases, in that order; junction bases with no gene match: 11. The germline V gene has CDR1 SGHRS and CDR2 YFSETQ. The CDR3 reads CASSLQPGQKYEQYF. DNA of the CDR3: TGCGCCAGCAGCCTGCAACCGGGACAGAAGTACGAGCAGTACTTC.

The V gene is TRBV9, the J gene TRBJ1-1, with 7 bases lining up with TRBD1. Germline CDR1 is SGDLS and CDR2 is YYNGEE. The V gene end was trimmed by 4 bases and the J gene end by 4 bases; junction bases not matched to a gene: 13. This CDR3 contains 16 residues. The CDR3 spells CASSPPRTGVGTEAFF. The DNA for the CDR3 is TGTGCCAGCAGCCCCCCCCGTACAGGGGTAGGCACTGAAGCTTTCTTT.

The CDR3 DNA reads TGTGCCAGCAGTTCGGGGACAGGGGGGAACACTGAAGCTTTCTTT. It yields the protein CASSSGTGGNTEAFF. The rearrangement joins TRBV28 to TRBJ1-1; 11 positions agree with TRBD1. Germline V gives CDR1 MDHEN, CDR2 SYDVKM. V dropped 4 bases and J dropped 1; count of bases not matched to a gene: 2. The CDR3 contains 15 residues.

The CDR3 spells CASSLVGTGNTIYF. In nucleotides, the CDR3 is TGTGCCAGCAGTTTAGTGGGCACGGGAAACACCATATATTTT. V and J are TRBV28 and TRBJ1-3; no clear D. Trimming left V 2 bases short and J 4 bases short, with 9 bases between. The germline V gene encodes CDR1 MDHEN and CDR2 SYDVKM. This CDR3 has 14 amino acids.

The chain carries TRBV29-1 and TRBJ2-5, with TRBD1 matching over 8 bases. The CDR3 extends over 13 amino acids. Trimming removed 3 bases from V and 3 bases from J; junction bases left unmatched: 3. Germline CDR1 and CDR2: SQVTM and ANQGSEA. The CDR3 bases are TGCAGCGTTGATGCGGACAGGGAAGAGACCCAGTACTTC. Its translation is CSVDADREETQYF. Filled out from reference TRBV29-1 and TRBJ2-5, the complete variable domain reads SAVISQKPSRDICQRGTSLTIQCQVDSQVTMMFWYRQQPGQSLTLIATANQGSEATYESGFVIDKFPISRPNLTFSTLTVSNMSPEDSSIYLCSVDADREETQYFGPGTRLLVL.

The chain couples TRBV9 to TRBJ2-7; TRBD1 matches 9 bases. Germline V gene lookup returns CDR1 SGDLS and CDR2 YYNGEE. The CDR3 covers 15 residues. The ends lost 4 bases at V and 1 base at J; junction bases unmatched: 6. The CDR3 sequence is CASSQTGGFSYEQYF. CDR3 in DNA: TGTGCCAGCAGCCAGACAGGGGGATTTTCCTACGAGCAGTACTTC.

CDR3 sequence reads: CATSRDSGSGNTIYF. The CDR3 nucleotides read TGTGCCACCAGCAGAGATTCTGGCTCTGGAAACACCATATATTTT. The chain employs TRBV15 and TRBJ1-3; no reliable D call. CDR1 LNHNV and CDR2 YYDKDF come from the germline V gene (reference sequence). The V end was cut by 0 bases, the J end by 0 bases, with 6 bases between. CDR3 length: 15 amino acids. The variable domain in full, completed from reference TRBV15 and TRBJ1-3, reads DAMVIQNPRYQVTQFGKPVTLSCSQTLNHNVMYWYQQKSSQAPKLLFHYYDKDFNNEADTPDNFQSRRPNTSFCFLDIRSPGLGDTAMYLCATSRDSGSGNTIYFGEGSWLTVV.

The chain employs TRBV6-6 and TRBJ1-3; D unresolved. This CDR3 region has 13 residues. V was pared by 6 bases and J by 0 bases, with 6 bases between. Looked up from germline, CDR1 is MNHNY and CDR2 is SVGAGI (reference sequence). As DNA, the CDR3 is TGTGCCAGCAGAAGAAACTCTGGAAACACCATATATTTT. Protein product: CASRRNSGNTIYF.

V and J are TRBV14 and TRBJ2-1; D remains unclear. V was pared by 0 bases and J by 10 bases, with 16 bases between. This CDR3 is 15 amino acids long. Germline-derived CDR1 and CDR2 are SGHDN and FVKESK. The CDR3 sequence is CASSQEIAVFQEQFF. The CDR3 region has the DNA TGTGCCAGCAGCCAAGAGATCGCGGTGTTCCAGGAGCAGTTCTTC.